This T cell receptor (beta chain) was captured in a study of cytomegalovirus exposure and HLA in healthy donors. Study observations and caveats: The classifier reportedly diagnosed cytomegalovirus status with high sensitivity and specificity.

Only one count was recorded for this clone. Its target is not known. Germline lookup yields CDR1 MNHEY and CDR2 SVGAGI. This CDR3 has 15 amino acids. V was clipped by 2 bases and J by 2 bases, with 10 bases between them. The data were produced by immunoSEQ multiplex PCR, yet TCRdb's version contains in-frame clones alone and is incomplete. The sample holds fewer than 120,000 clones; roughly 89% are singletons and the top ten take 1.5% to 2%. The sample consisted of PBMCs. The source is a woman aged 18-29 years in good health and CMV-seronegative. The genes are TRBV6-5 and TRBJ1-3; perhaps TRBD1 as D (6 bases). The CDR3 is CASSYRGGPGNTIYF. CDR3 coding DNA: TGTGCCAGCAGTTACAGGGGGGGCCCTGGAAACACCATATATTTT.